The 27 T cell receptor beta chains listed next were all sequenced from one sample in a study of CD8 T cells in Susac syndrome. After extraction with the RNeasy kit, roughly 0.5 to 1 ug of the RNA was reverse transcribed using random hexamers. TCRdb processed the immunoSEQ multiplex PCR reads anew with MiXCR; each CDR3 protein has one entry. The sample has around 300,000 distinct CDR3 sequences, 92% seen once. Sequenced input: CD4+ T cells from PBMCs. These receptors all come from a human donor with multiple sclerosis.

The rearrangement joins TRBV12-3 or TRBV12-4 to TRBJ2-3; no definite D call. V was cut by 4 bases and J by 1 base, with 6 bases left in between. This CDR3 comprises 13 residues. Here the CDR3 DNA reads TGTGCCAGCAGTTGGTATGGCACAGATACGCAGTATTTT. The encoded protein is CASSWYGTDTQYF.

This clonotype was found once. This chain uses TRBV21-1 with TRBJ2-7; the table's D call, TRBD1, was not checked against the DNA. TRBV21-1 is a pseudogene segment. The CDR3 consists of 14 residues. Here the CDR3 reads CASSRRRDRARQYF. The CDR3 nucleotides read TGTGCCAGCAGCAGGCGCCGGGACAGGGCTAGGCAGTACTTC.

CDR3 region: CASRTGQLEAFF. CDR3 bases: TGTGCCAGCAGAACCGGACAGCTTGAAGCTTTCTTT. The gene calls are TRBV6-5 and TRBJ1-1, with D perhaps TRBD1 (6 bases). V was shortened by 6 bases and J by 7 bases, with 12 bases between the two germline ends. Germline V lookup: CDR1 MNHEY, CDR2 SVGAGI. The CDR3 runs 12 residues.

This clonotype came up once. The J gene is TRBJ2-3, the V gene TRBV14, with a possible D match to TRBD2 (5 bases). Germline CDR1 is SGHDN and CDR2 is FVKESK. This CDR3 has 15 residues. V lost 1 base and J 8 bases, leaving 16 bases between the germline ends. Here the CDR3 DNA reads TGTGCCAGCAGCCAAGCACTGTCTCCGAGCGGTACGCAGTATTTT. Translating gives CASSQALSPSGTQYF. Full variable domain (rest looked up from reference TRBV14 and TRBJ2-3): EAGVTQFPSHSVIEKGQTVTLRCDPISGHDNLYWYRRVMGKEIKFLLHFVKESKQDESGMPNNRFLAERTGGTYSTLKVQPAELEDSGVYFCASSQALSPSGTQYFGPGTRLTVL.

V usage is TRBV20-1 and J usage is TRBJ2-1, with TRBD2 matching over 11 bases. V shed 0 bases, J shed 2 bases, and the junction held 6 bases outside the gene matches. Germline-derived CDR1 and CDR2 are DFQATT and SNEGSKA (reference sequence). The CDR3 extends over 17 amino acids. CDR3: CSARDLGTSGTYNEQFF. The CDR3 DNA reads TGCAGTGCTAGAGATCTCGGGACTAGCGGCACCTACAATGAGCAGTTCTTC.

This chain joins TRBV14 and TRBJ2-5; D is undetermined. V was trimmed by 4 bases and J by 8 bases, leaving 17 bases between them. The CDR3 is 14 amino acids. Germline CDR1 is SGHDN and CDR2 is FVKESK. CDR3 protein: CASSPPGTKRTQYF. The CDR3 region has the DNA TGTGCCAGCAGCCCCCCCGGCACCAAGAGAACCCAGTACTTC.

The rearrangement joins TRBV7-9 to TRBJ2-7, with 14 bases aligning to TRBD2. Trimming cost V 0 bases and J 7 bases; bases outside gene matches: 11. The CDR3 runs 18 residues. Germline lookup yields CDR1 SEHNR and CDR2 FQNEAQ (reference sequence). The CDR3 region has the DNA TGTGCCAGCAGCTTAGCGCCCCCGGGACTAGCGGGAGTGGCTGAGCAGTACTTC. It specifies CASSLAPPGLAGVAEQYF.

V is TRBV7-9 and J is TRBJ2-1; maybe TRBD2 (6 bases). The CDR3 has 15 amino acids. V was clipped by 0 bases and J by 7 bases, with 13 bases between them. Looked up from germline, CDR1 is SEHNR and CDR2 is FQNEAQ (reference sequence). Here the CDR3 DNA reads TGTGCCAGCAGCTTAGCGGGAGGTCGTCGAAATGAGCAGTTCTTC. It yields the protein CASSLAGGRRNEQFF.

The genes are TRBV30 and TRBJ2-4, with 12 bases fitting TRBD2. The germline gives CDR1 GTSNPN, CDR2 SVGIG (reference sequence). With V trimmed by 1 base and J by 0 bases, 13 bases remained unmatched. The CDR3 contains 20 residues. In DNA, the CDR3 is TGTGCCTGGAGTGCACCGGGACTAGCGGGCTATACTCTAGCCAAAAACATTCAGTACTTC. It yields the protein CAWSAPGLAGYTLAKNIQYF.

This chain uses TRBV28 with TRBJ1-2, with D tentatively TRBD1 (6 bases). This CDR3 contains 12 residues. Germline V CDR1 and CDR2: MDHEN, SYDVKM. Trimming took off 6 bases at V and 8 bases at J, with 13 bases between the two ends. The CDR3 loop is CASRKQGWGYTF. CDR3 DNA: TGTGCCAGCAGAAAACAGGGATGGGGCTACACCTTC.

This clonotype has a single count. This chain uses TRBV14 with TRBJ2-5; 10 bases agree with TRBD2. V trimming: 4 bases; J trimming: 3 bases; junction bases outside the gene matches: 11. Germline assignment: CDR1 SGHDN and CDR2 FVKESK. The CDR3 sequence is 17 residues long. The CDR3 is CASSLFLSGRAEETQYF. The DNA of the CDR3 is TGTGCCAGCAGCCTGTTCTTGAGCGGGAGGGCCGAAGAGACCCAGTACTTC. Full variable domain (rest looked up from reference TRBV14 and TRBJ2-5): EAGVTQFPSHSVIEKGQTVTLRCDPISGHDNLYWYRRVMGKEIKFLLHFVKESKQDESGMPNNRFLAERTGGTYSTLKVQPAELEDSGVYFCASSLFLSGRAEETQYFGPGTRLLVL.

The rearrangement joins TRBV28 to TRBJ2-3; 10 bases agree with TRBD2. Germline-derived CDR1 and CDR2 are MDHEN and SYDVKM. V trimming: 5 bases; J trimming: 2 bases; junction bases outside the gene matches: 4. The CDR3 contains 15 residues. The CDR3 reads CASSEGLANTDTQYF. In DNA, the CDR3 is TGTGCCAGCAGTGAGGGACTAGCGAACACAGATACGCAGTATTTT.

This chain joins TRBV6-2 or TRBV6-3 and TRBJ2-1; D perhaps matches TRBD2 (6 bases). The V and J ends lost 0 bases and 5 bases respectively, with 17 bases between them. Germline V gene data show CDR1 as MNHEY and CDR2 as SVGEGT. The CDR3 has 17 amino acids. The CDR3 spells CASSYSRDSTLNNEQFF. The DNA of the CDR3 is TGTGCCAGCAGTTACTCGAGGGACTCCACACTAAACAATGAGCAGTTCTTC.

The chain employs TRBV7-2 and TRBJ1-6; 11 bases align to TRBD1. Germline CDR1 reads SGHTA; CDR2 reads FQGNSA. The CDR3 length is 14 residues. V shed 3 bases, J shed 10 bases, and the junction held 2 bases outside the gene matches. This CDR3 reads CASSLRTGGSPLHF. In DNA form, the CDR3 reads TGTGCCAGCAGCTTGCGGACAGGGGGCTCACCCCTCCACTTT.

V gene TRBV5-1 combines with J gene TRBJ2-6; TRBD1 matches at 8 bases. Germline V gene sequence: CDR1 SGHRS, CDR2 YFSETQ. J was trimmed by 5 bases and V by 0 bases; bases with no gene match: 4. The CDR3 runs 16 residues. The DNA for the CDR3 is TGCGCCAGCAGCTTGGGCAGGGGGCAAAGGGCCAACGTCCTGACTTTC. Its protein is CASSLGRGQRANVLTF.

The V gene is TRBV5-1, the J gene TRBJ2-6; TRBD1 matches at 9 bases. This CDR3 is 17 amino acids long. CDR1 and CDR2 from the germline V gene are SGHRS and YFSETQ. V dropped 4 bases and J dropped 2; count of bases not matched to a gene: 7. CDR3 loop: CASSPRDRVPGANVLTF. CDR3 in DNA: TGCGCCAGCAGCCCCCGGGACAGGGTTCCTGGGGCCAACGTCCTGACTTTC. The full variable domain, in which reference TRBV5-1 and TRBJ2-6 provide the parts outside the CDR3, is KAGVTQTPRYLIKTRGQQVTLSCSPISGHRSVSWYQQTPGQGLQFLFEYFSETQRNKGNFPGRFSGRQFSNSRSEMNVSTLELGDSALYLCASSPRDRVPGANVLTFGAGSRLTVL.

The chain links TRBV7-2 to TRBJ2-5, with D maybe TRBD1 (5 bases). The CDR3 runs 14 residues. V gave up 1 base and J gave up 5 bases, with 11 bases separating them. Germline V CDR1 and CDR2: SGHTA, FQGNSA. The CDR3 loop reads CASSLEIGVETQYF. CDR3 coding DNA: TGTGCCAGCAGCTTAGAAATAGGGGTGGAGACCCAGTACTTC.

The chain recombines TRBV6-6 with TRBJ2-7, with D perhaps assigned TRBD1 or TRBD2 (5 bases each). The CDR3 loop spans 13 amino acids. CDR1 and CDR2 (germline): MNHNY, SVGAGI (reference sequence). Trimming pared 7 bases from V and 1 base from J, leaving 11 bases between. DNA of the CDR3: TGTGCCAGCATCCGGGGCCGGTCCTACGAGCAGTACTTC. This gives the protein CASIRGRSYEQYF.

The chain's CDR3 is CASTLGAGTAINYGYTF. In DNA, the CDR3 is TGTGCCAGCACACTGGGGGCCGGGACAGCGATTAACTATGGCTACACCTTC. The chain combines TRBV7-9 with TRBJ1-2, with 7 bases that match TRBD1. CDR1 is SEHNR, CDR2 FQNEAQ, per germline (reference sequence). Germline trimming cut 7 bases from V and 1 base from J; bases unmatched to any gene: 15. The length of the CDR3 is 17 residues.

The chain has TRBV10-2 and TRBJ2-7; no reliable D call. Between the trimmed V and J ends, which lost 3 bases and 3 bases, there was a span of 9 bases. This CDR3 contains 13 residues. Germline lookup yields CDR1 WSHSY and CDR2 SAAADI. In DNA, the CDR3 is TGCGCCAGCAGTGAAGGCAGAAACTACGAGCAGTACTTC. Protein: CASSEGRNYEQYF.

The J gene is TRBJ2-2, the V gene TRBV5-4; TRBD2 matches at 10 bases. Trimming at V came to 2 bases and at J to 8 bases, leaving 15 bases not matched to a gene. Germline-derived CDR1 and CDR2 are SGHNT and YYREEE (reference sequence). The CDR3 extends over 18 amino acids. This chain's CDR3 is CASSLGGTLAGGSGELFF. DNA for the CDR3: TGTGCCAGCAGCTTAGGGGGGACCTTAGCGGGAGGTTCAGGGGAGCTGTTTTTT.

This chain joins TRBV7-3 and TRBJ2-3; 8 nucleotides align to TRBD1. This CDR3 is 19 amino acids long. Germline CDR1 and CDR2: SGHTA and FQGTGA. With 2 bases clipped from V and 1 base from J, the junction kept 14 bases outside the gene matches. The CDR3 nucleotides read TGTGCCAGCAGCTTATCTCCCCGACAGGGGCCCCTCCGCACAGATACGCAGTATTTT. This codes for CASSLSPRQGPLRTDTQYF. Together with reference TRBV7-3 and TRBJ2-3, the CDR3 gives the full variable domain: GAGVSQTPSNKVTEKGKYVELRCDPISGHTALYWYRQSLGQGPEFLIYFQGTGAADDSGLPNDRFFAVRPEGSVSTLKIQRTERGDSAVYLCASSLSPRQGPLRTDTQYFGPGTRLTVL.

The CDR3 protein is CASSFGTLSSEQYF. Written as DNA, the CDR3 is TGTGCCAGCAGTTTCGGGACTCTCTCGTCCGAGCAGTACTTC. This sequence joins TRBV12-3 or TRBV12-4 and TRBJ2-7; a weak D match, TRBD2 (6 bases). CDR3 size: 14 residues. V lost 3 bases and J 6 bases, leaving 15 bases between the germline ends.

The rearrangement links TRBV9 to TRBJ2-2; 9 positions agree with TRBD2. Germline loops: CDR1 SGDLS, CDR2 YYNGEE. V trimming: 5 bases; J trimming: 0 bases; junction bases outside the gene matches: 8. The CDR3 covers 17 residues. The CDR3 region is CASRSRAGGSNTGELFF. CDR3 sequence (DNA): TGTGCCAGCAGGTCAAGAGCGGGGGGATCGAACACCGGGGAGCTGTTTTTT.

V is TRBV12-3 or TRBV12-4 and J is TRBJ2-5; D remains unclear. The CDR3 has 12 residues. V lost 7 bases to trimming and J lost 1 base, with 7 bases between them. This CDR3 reads CASTWGQETQYF. The CDR3, as DNA: TGTGCCAGCACATGGGGCCAAGAGACCCAGTACTTC.

The CDR3 nucleotides are TGCAGTGCTAGAGATGGGCGGGGGGCGTCTGGCGGTGGCTACACCTTC. Translated, it gives CSARDGRGASGGGYTF. The chain is built from TRBV20-1 and TRBJ1-2, with D maybe TRBD1 (6 bases). This CDR3 has 16 amino acids. CDR1 and CDR2 from the germline V gene are DFQATT and SNEGSKA (reference sequence). V lost 0 bases and J 7 bases, leaving 21 bases between the germline ends.

This rearrangement joins TRBV19 to TRBJ2-7; D could derive from TRBD1 or TRBD2 (5 bases each). V lost 4 bases and J 9 bases, leaving 25 bases between the germline ends. Germline V gives CDR1 LNHDA, CDR2 SQIVND (reference sequence). The CDR3 length is 16 residues. CDR3 protein: CASSTEGEGPQKVQYF. Written as DNA, the CDR3 is TGTGCCAGTAGTACCGAGGGCGAGGGACCCCAGAAGGTGCAGTACTTC.